This T cell receptor (beta chain) appears in the sequencing data of a study of CD8 T cells in ankylosing spondylitis. Study results and limitations: Peripheral blood samples showed relatively rare disease-linked clones, and these clones were CD8+. Reports of some motif variants in reactive arthritis synovial fluid and blood predate this one.

The authors made TCR beta libraries by quantitative 5'-RACE with molecular barcodes. TCRdb passed the 5' RACE reads through MiXCR, listing each CDR3 protein once. The data show around 300,000 distinct CDR3 sequences, roughly 14% seen once. This CDR3 has 13 residues. From germline, CDR1 is LNHDA and CDR2 SQIVND (reference sequence). V dropped 7 bases and J dropped 1 base, with 10 bases sitting between them. This clonotype came up a few times. Its antigen is undetermined. Sequences were obtained from blood, either unsorted or a sorted T cell fraction (not recorded which). This clonotype was obtained from a male donor with ankylosing spondylitis or in good health (not recorded which). This rearrangement joins TRBV19 to TRBJ1-1; no definite D call. In DNA, the CDR3 is TGTGCCAGTAATCACCGCCCGAACACTGAAGCTTTCTTT. Its translation: CASNHRPNTEAFF.